This T cell receptor beta chain is drawn from a study of blood T cell repertoires in COVID-19. Germline V gives CDR1 KGHSH, CDR2 LQKENI. The CDR3 is made up of 13 amino acids. Trimming removed 6 bases from V and 6 bases from J, with 12 bases in between. Authors' data handling: Cell counts per sample came from amplifying reference gene primers. Data came from immunoSEQ multiplex PCR; TCRdb stores just in-frame clones and leaves some out. Clone size and the V and J calls come from that table; the DNA yielded D and trimming. The sample shows about 390,000 clones, approximately 87% of them seen only once.

This receptor was obtained from a woman aged 45-59 years who had recovered from COVID-19. Sequencing input: PBMCs or T cells enriched from blood (not recorded which). The rearrangement uses TRBV18 and TRBJ2-1; D not resolved. Here the CDR3 DNA reads TGTGCCAGCTCCCACGAGACGGGCAATGAGCAGTTCTTC. Residues: CASSHETGNEQFF.